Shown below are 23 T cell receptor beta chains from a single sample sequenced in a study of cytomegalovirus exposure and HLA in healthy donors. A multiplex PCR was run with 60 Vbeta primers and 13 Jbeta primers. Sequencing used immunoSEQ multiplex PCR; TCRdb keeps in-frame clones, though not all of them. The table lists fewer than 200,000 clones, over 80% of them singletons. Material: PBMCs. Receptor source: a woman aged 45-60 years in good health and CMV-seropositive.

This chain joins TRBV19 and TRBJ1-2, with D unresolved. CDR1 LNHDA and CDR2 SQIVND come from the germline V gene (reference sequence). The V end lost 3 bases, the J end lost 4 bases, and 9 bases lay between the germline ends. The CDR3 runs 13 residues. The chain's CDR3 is CASSIREGYGYTF. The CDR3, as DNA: TGTGCCAGTAGTATCCGGGAGGGCTATGGCTACACCTTC.

CDR3 coding DNA: TGTGCCATCAGTGTGGACAGTGGATTTTACGAGCAGTACTTC. Its protein is CAISVDSGFYEQYF. The genes are TRBV10-3 and TRBJ2-7; D might be TRBD1 (6 bases). With 4 bases removed from V and 4 bases from J, the gap between germline ends came to 14 bases. Per the germline V gene, CDR1 is ENHRY and CDR2 is SYGVKD. The CDR3 runs to 14 residues.

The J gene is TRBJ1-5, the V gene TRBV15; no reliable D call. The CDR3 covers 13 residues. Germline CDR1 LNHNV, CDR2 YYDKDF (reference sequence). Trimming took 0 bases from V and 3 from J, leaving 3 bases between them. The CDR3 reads CATSRDLNQPQHF. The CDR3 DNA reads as TGTGCCACCAGCAGAGATCTCAATCAGCCCCAGCATTTT.

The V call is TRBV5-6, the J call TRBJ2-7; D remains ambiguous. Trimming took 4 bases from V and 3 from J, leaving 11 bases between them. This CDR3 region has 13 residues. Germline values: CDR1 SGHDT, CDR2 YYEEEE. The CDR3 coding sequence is TGTGCCAGCAGCCTGGTGGCGGACTACGAGCAGTACTTC. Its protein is CASSLVADYEQYF.

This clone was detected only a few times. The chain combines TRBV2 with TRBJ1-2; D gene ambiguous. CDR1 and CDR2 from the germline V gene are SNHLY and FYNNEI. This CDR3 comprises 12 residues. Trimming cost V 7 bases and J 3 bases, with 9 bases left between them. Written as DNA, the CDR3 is TGTGCCAGCATTGGTGGAGACTATGGCTACACCTTC. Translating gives CASIGGDYGYTF. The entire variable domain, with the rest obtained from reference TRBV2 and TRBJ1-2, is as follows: EPEVTQTPSHQVTQMGQEVILRCVPISNHLYFYWYRQILGQKVEFLVSFYNNEISEKSEIFDDQFSVERPDGSNFTLKIRSTKLEDSAMYFCASIGGDYGYTFGSGTRLTVV.

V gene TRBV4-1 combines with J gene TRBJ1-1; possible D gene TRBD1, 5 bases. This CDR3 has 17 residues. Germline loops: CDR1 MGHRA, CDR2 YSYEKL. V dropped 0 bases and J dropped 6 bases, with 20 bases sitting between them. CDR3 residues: CASSQDLGVGELPEAFF. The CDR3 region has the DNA TGCGCCAGCAGCCAAGATCTCGGTGTAGGGGAACTCCCTGAAGCTTTCTTT.

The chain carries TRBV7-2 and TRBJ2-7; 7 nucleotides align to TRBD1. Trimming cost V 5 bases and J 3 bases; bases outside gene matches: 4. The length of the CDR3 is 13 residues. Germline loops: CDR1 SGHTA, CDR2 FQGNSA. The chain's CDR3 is CASSPGQSYEQYF. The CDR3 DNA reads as TGTGCCAGCAGCCCGGGACAGAGCTACGAGCAGTACTTC.

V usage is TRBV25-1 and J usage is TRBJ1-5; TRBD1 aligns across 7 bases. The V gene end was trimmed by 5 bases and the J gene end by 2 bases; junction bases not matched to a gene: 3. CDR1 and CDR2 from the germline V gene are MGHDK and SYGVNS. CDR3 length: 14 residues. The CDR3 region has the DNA TGTGCCAGCAGTACCGGGACAGGCAATCAGCCCCAGCATTTT. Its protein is CASSTGTGNQPQHF. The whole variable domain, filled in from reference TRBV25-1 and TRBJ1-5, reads EADIYQTPRYLVIGTGKKITLECSQTMGHDKMYWYQQDPGMELHLIHYSYGVNSTEKGDLSSESTVSRIRTEHFPLTLESARPSHTSQYLCASSTGTGNQPQHFGDGTRLSIL.

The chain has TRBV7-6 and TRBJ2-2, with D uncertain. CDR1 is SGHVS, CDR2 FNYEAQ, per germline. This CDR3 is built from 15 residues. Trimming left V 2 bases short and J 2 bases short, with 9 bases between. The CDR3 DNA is TGTGCCAGCAGCTTATCCGTTCTTAACACCGGGGAGCTGTTTTTT. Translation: CASSLSVLNTGELFF.

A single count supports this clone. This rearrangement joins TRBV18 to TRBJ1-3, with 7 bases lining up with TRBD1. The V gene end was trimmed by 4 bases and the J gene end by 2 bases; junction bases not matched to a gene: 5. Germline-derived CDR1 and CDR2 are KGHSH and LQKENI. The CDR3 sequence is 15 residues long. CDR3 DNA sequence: TGTGCCAGCTCACTAGGGACAGATCCTGGAAACACCATATATTTT. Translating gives CASSLGTDPGNTIYF.

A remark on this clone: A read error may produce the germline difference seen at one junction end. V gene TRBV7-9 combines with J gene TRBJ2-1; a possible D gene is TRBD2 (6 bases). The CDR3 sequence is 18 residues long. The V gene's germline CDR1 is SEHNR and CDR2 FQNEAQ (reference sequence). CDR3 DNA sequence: TGTTCCAGCAGCTTAGCGACCGGCGGGGAGCGCTCCTACAATGAGCAGTTCTTC. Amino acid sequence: CSSSLATGGERSYNEQFF.

The CDR3 nucleotides are TGCGCCAGCAGCCAAGAAGGGGGTGGCTATGGCTACACCTTC. Protein product: CASSQEGGGYGYTF. The V gene is TRBV4-3, the J gene TRBJ1-2, with D maybe TRBD1 (6 bases). V lost 0 bases and J 4 bases, leaving 9 bases between the germline ends. Germline CDR1 is LGHNA and CDR2 is YSLEER. The CDR3 has 14 amino acids.

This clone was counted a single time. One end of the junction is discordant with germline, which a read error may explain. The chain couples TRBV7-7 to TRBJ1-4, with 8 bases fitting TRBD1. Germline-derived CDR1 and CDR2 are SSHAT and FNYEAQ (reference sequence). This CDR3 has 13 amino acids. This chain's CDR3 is CASSLDRGEKLFF. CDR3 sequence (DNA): TGTGCTAGCAGCTTAGACAGGGGAGAAAAACTGTTTTTT.

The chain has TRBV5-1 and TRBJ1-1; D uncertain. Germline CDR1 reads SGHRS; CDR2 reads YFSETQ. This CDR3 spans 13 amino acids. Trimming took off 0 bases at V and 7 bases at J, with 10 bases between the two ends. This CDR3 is CASSLAAGGEAFF. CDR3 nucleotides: TGCGCCAGCAGCTTGGCCGCGGGCGGTGAAGCTTTCTTT.

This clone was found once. CDR3 coding DNA: TGTGCCAGCAGCTTTGGTCCGGGAGATGGCTACACCTTC. This translates into CASSFGPGDGYTF. The chain links TRBV7-8 to TRBJ1-2; D is ambiguous. V gave up 3 bases and J gave up 6 bases, with 11 bases separating them. Germline lookup yields CDR1 SGHVS and CDR2 FQNEAQ. The CDR3 length is 13 residues.

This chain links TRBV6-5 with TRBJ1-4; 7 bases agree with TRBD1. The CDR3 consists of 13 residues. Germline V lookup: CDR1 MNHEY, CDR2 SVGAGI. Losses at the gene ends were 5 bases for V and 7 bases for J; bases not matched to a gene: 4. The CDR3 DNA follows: TGTGCCAGCAGTCACAGGGGAAGTGAAAAACTGTTTTTT. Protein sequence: CASSHRGSEKLFF.

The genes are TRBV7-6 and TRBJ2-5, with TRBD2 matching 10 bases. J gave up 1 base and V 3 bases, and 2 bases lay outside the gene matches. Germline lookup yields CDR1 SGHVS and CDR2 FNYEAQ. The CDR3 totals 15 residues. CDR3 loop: CASSLRTSGQETQYF. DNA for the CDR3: TGTGCCAGCAGCTTGAGGACTAGCGGCCAAGAGACCCAGTACTTC.

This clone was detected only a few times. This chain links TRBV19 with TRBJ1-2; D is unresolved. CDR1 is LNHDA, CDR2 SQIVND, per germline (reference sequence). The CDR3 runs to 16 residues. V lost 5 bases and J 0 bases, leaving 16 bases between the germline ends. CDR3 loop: CASSDQSVRANYGYTF. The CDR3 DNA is TGTGCCAGTAGTGATCAGTCAGTACGGGCTAACTATGGCTACACCTTC.

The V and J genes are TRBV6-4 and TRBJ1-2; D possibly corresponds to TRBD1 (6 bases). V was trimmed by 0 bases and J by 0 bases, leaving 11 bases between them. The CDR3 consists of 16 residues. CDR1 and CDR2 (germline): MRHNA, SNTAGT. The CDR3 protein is CASSDSADSPNYGYTF. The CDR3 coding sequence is TGTGCCAGCAGTGACTCCGCGGACAGCCCTAACTATGGCTACACCTTC.

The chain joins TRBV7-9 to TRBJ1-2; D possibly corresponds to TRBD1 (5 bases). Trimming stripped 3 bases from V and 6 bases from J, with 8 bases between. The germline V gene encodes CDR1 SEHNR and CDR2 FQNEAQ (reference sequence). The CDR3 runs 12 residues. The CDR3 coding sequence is TGTGCCAGCAGCTTGTTAGGGGATGGCTACACCTTC. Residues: CASSLLGDGYTF. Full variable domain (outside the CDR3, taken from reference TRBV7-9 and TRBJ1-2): DTGVSQNPRHKITKRGQNVTFRCDPISEHNRLYWYRQTLGQGPEFLTYFQNEAQLEKSRLLSDRFSAERPKGSFSTLEIQRTEQGDSAMYLCASSLLGDGYTFGSGTRLTVV.

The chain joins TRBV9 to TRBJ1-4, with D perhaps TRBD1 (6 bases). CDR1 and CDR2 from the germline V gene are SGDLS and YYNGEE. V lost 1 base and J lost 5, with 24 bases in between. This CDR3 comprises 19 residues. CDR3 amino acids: CASSVFPIQQGGVNEKLFF. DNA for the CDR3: TGTGCCAGCAGCGTATTCCCAATACAACAGGGAGGGGTAAATGAAAAACTGTTTTTT.

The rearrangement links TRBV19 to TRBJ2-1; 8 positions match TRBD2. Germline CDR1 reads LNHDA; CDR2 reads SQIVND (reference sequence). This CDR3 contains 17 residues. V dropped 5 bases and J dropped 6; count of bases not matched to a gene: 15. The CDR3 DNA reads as TGTGCCAGTAGTTCCCTCGTTGCGGGGGGACTAGGCAATGAGCAGTTCTTC. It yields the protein CASSSLVAGGLGNEQFF.

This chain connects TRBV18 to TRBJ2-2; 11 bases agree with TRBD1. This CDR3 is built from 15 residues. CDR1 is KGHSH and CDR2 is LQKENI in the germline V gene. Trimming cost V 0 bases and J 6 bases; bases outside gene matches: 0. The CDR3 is CASSPPGQGAGELFF. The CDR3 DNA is TGTGCCAGCTCACCACCGGGACAGGGGGCCGGGGAGCTGTTTTTT.